The subject of this entry is one TCR beta chain. Antigen: not known. The sample comes from a study of cytotoxic CD8 clonotypes in ibrutinib-treated CLL. V lost 1 base and J lost 4, with 9 bases in between. Germline-derived CDR1 and CDR2 are MDHEN and SYDVKM. This CDR3 is 14 amino acids long. The study's findings and limits: Rare overall, public clonotypes shrank or held steady under therapy.

Only in-frame clones appear in the TCRdb table, and some are missing; sequencing was by immunoSEQ multiplex PCR. Of approximately 160,000 clones in the sample, about 88% were seen once. This sequence originates from a human donor with chronic lymphocytic leukemia. The material was PBMCs, obtained at disease progression, from a patient treated with ibrutinib. The rearrangement uses TRBV28 and TRBJ2-3, with D perhaps matching TRBD1 (5 bases). CDR3 region: CASSLSQGPDTQYF. The CDR3 bases are TGTGCCAGCAGTTTATCGCAGGGCCCAGATACGCAGTATTTT.